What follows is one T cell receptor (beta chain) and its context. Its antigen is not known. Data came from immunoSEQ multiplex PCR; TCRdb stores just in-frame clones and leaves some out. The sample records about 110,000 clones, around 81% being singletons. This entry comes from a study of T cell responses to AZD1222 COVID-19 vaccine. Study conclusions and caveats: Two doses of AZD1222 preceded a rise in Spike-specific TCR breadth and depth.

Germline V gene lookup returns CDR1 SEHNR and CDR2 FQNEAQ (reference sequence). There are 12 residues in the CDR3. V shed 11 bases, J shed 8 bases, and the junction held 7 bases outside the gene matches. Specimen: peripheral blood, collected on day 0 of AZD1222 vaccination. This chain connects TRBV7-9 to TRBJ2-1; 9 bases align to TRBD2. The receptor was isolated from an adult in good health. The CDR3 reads CADSGSGYEQFF. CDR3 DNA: TGTGCCGATAGCGGGAGTGGCTATGAGCAGTTCTTC.